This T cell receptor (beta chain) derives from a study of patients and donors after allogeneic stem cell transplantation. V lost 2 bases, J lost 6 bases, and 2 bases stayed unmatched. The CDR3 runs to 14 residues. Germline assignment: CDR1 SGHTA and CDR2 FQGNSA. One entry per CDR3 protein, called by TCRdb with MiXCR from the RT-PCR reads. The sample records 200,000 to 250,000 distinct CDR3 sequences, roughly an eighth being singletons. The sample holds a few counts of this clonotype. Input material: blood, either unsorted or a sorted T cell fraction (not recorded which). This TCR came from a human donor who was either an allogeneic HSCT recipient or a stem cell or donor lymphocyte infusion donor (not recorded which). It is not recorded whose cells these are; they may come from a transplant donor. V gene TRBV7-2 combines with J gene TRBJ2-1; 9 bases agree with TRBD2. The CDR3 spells CASSLSTSGNEQFF. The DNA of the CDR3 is TGTGCCAGCAGCTTATCGACTAGCGGCAATGAGCAGTTCTTC.